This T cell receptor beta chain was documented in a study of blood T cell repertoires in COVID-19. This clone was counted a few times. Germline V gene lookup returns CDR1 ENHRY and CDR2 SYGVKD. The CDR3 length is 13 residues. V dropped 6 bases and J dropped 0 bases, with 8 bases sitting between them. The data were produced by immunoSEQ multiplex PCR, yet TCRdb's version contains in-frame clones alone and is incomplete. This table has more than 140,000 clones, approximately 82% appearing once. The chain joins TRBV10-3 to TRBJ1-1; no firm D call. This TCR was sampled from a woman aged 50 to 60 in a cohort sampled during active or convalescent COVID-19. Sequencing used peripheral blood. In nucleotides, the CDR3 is TGTGCCATCAGCCTCGGGGTGAACACTGAAGCTTTCTTT. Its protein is CAISLGVNTEAFF.